This entry lists 30 T cell receptor beta chains sequenced from one sample in a study of cytotoxic CD8 clonotypes in ibrutinib-treated CLL. The method was immunoSEQ multiplex PCR; TCRdb's version includes in-frame clones alone and lacks a portion of them. The sample lists about 140,000 clones, 70% to 85% occurring once. The sample was PBMCs, taken after 12 months of ibrutinib treatment. All receptors derive from a human donor with chronic lymphocytic leukemia.

This clone was found a few times. Distinct nucleotide sequences in the sample also encode this CDR3. The chain combines TRBV5-1 with TRBJ1-1; maybe TRBD1 (6 bases). V lost 4 bases and J lost 1, with 11 bases in between. The V gene's germline CDR1 is SGHRS and CDR2 YFSETQ. The CDR3 extends over 14 amino acids. CDR3: CASSQGQENTEAFF. The CDR3 coding sequence is TGCGCCAGCAGCCAGGGACAAGAGAACACTGAAGCTTTCTTT.

The V and J genes are TRBV19 and TRBJ1-3; a weak D match, TRBD1 (6 bases). In germline, CDR1 is LNHDA, CDR2 SQIVND (reference sequence). This CDR3 spans 16 amino acids. V lost 3 bases and J 0 bases, leaving 12 bases between the germline ends. The CDR3 nucleotides read TGTGCCAGTAGTATCCCAGGGGCTCTCTCTGGAAACACCATATATTTT. Translating gives CASSIPGALSGNTIYF.

The chain employs TRBV28 and TRBJ1-5, with D tentatively TRBD1 (6 bases). The ends were cut back, 4 bases at V and 3 bases at J, with 10 bases in the middle. CDR1 and CDR2 (germline): MDHEN, SYDVKM. The CDR3 runs to 14 residues. CDR3 sequence: CASSSDSLNQPQHF. The CDR3 DNA follows: TGTGCCAGCAGTTCGGACAGTCTCAATCAGCCCCAGCATTTT.

The rearrangement uses TRBV5-1 and TRBJ1-1; D is unclear. Germline loops: CDR1 SGHRS, CDR2 YFSETQ. Between the trimmed V and J ends, which lost 1 base and 11 bases, there was a span of 18 bases. The CDR3 loop spans 14 amino acids. The CDR3 nucleotides read TGCGCCAGCAGCTTGATGTCTCTAACGGGAGGGGCTTTCTTT. It translates to CASSLMSLTGGAFF.

V usage is TRBV5-6 and J usage is TRBJ2-3, with D maybe TRBD2 (7 bases). The V gene lost 4 bases and the J gene lost 2 bases, with 14 bases spanning the gap. This CDR3 region has 15 residues. Germline V gene data show CDR1 as SGHDT and CDR2 as YYEEEE. The CDR3: CASSDLGGPTDTQYF. In DNA, the CDR3 is TGTGCCAGCAGCGACCTGGGGGGGCCCACAGATACGCAGTATTTT.

The J gene is TRBJ2-5, the V gene TRBV19; 8 positions agree with TRBD2. The CDR3 has 16 residues. CDR1 and CDR2 from the germline V gene are LNHDA and SQIVND (reference sequence). Trimming at V came to 3 bases and at J to 6 bases, leaving 12 bases not matched to a gene. DNA of the CDR3: TGTGCCAGTAGTATTCCGAGCGGGGGCCCCGGAAAGACCCAGTACTTC. This encodes CASSIPSGGPGKTQYF.

This rearrangement joins TRBV19 to TRBJ1-1, with 7 bases aligning to TRBD1. The CDR3 has 15 amino acids. Unmatched junction bases numbered 7, after V lost 3 bases and J lost 3 bases. CDR1 and CDR2 from the germline V gene are LNHDA and SQIVND (reference sequence). CDR3 sequence reads: CASSIYRGADTEAFF. CDR3 DNA sequence: TGTGCCAGTAGTATTTACAGGGGCGCCGACACTGAAGCTTTCTTT.

The J gene is TRBJ1-1, the V gene TRBV28; D gene unclear. This CDR3 contains 14 residues. Trimming removed 1 base at V and 1 base at J, with 7 bases between. CDR1 and CDR2 from the germline V gene are MDHEN and SYDVKM. The CDR3 here is CASSLYAKNTEAFF. For the CDR3, the DNA is TGTGCCAGCAGTTTATACGCCAAGAACACTGAAGCTTTCTTT.

This chain uses TRBV7-2 with TRBJ2-5; the match to TRBD2 covers 13 bases. CDR3 size: 17 residues. Germline CDR1 reads SGHTA; CDR2 reads FQGNSA. J gave up 4 bases and V 0 bases, and 5 bases lay outside the gene matches. The CDR3 DNA follows: TGTGCCAGCAGCTTAGCGACTAGCGGGAGGAATATAGAGACCCAGTACTTC. It specifies CASSLATSGRNIETQYF.

The chain carries TRBV4-1 and TRBJ2-5; 7 positions match TRBD1. There are 18 residues in the CDR3. V lost 0 bases and J lost 2; bases outside the gene matches: 12. CDR1 MGHRA and CDR2 YSYEKL come from the germline V gene. The CDR3 sequence: CASSQDPYQGVNQETQYF. As DNA, the CDR3 is TGCGCCAGCAGCCAAGACCCTTATCAGGGGGTAAATCAAGAGACCCAGTACTTC.

This rearrangement joins TRBV15 to TRBJ2-1; unclear D gene. With 0 bases removed from V and 7 bases from J, the gap between germline ends came to 7 bases. This CDR3 spans 13 amino acids. Germline values: CDR1 LNHNV, CDR2 YYDKDF (reference sequence). CDR3 DNA sequence: TGTGCCACCAGCAGAGATACCATAAATGAGCAGTTCTTC. The encoded protein is CATSRDTINEQFF.

The chain couples TRBV7-2 to TRBJ1-1; D gene uncertain. Germline loops: CDR1 SGHTA, CDR2 FQGNSA. The CDR3 is 15 amino acids. V was cut by 1 base and J by 5 bases, with 14 bases left in between. CDR3 protein: CASSLVREWRTEAFF. The DNA for the CDR3 is TGTGCCAGCAGCTTAGTACGGGAGTGGCGAACTGAAGCTTTCTTT.

The chain recombines TRBV11-1 with TRBJ2-7, with 9 nucleotides matching TRBD2. CDR1 and CDR2 (germline): SGHAT, FQDESV (reference sequence). This CDR3 is built from 16 residues. The V segment lost 5 bases and the J segment 4 bases; nucleotides outside the gene matches: 12. CDR3 residues: CASSHRVAGVVYEQYF. The CDR3 DNA reads as TGTGCCAGCAGCCACCGGGTAGCGGGAGTTGTTTACGAGCAGTACTTC.

The genes are TRBV6-4 and TRBJ1-2; a possible D gene is TRBD1 (6 bases). V was pared by 3 bases and J by 5 bases, with 10 bases between. CDR1 is MRHNA and CDR2 is SNTAGT in the germline V gene. The CDR3 loop spans 13 amino acids. CDR3 DNA sequence: TGTGCCAGCAGTGAGGAGACAGGTTATGGCTACACCTTC. Encoded protein: CASSEETGYGYTF.

The table lists this clone with many counts. V is TRBV29-1 and J is TRBJ1-1; 7 bases agree with TRBD1. The CDR3 spans 13 residues. Trimming cost V 7 bases and J 0 bases; bases outside gene matches: 5. Germline V gene lookup returns CDR1 SQVTM and CDR2 ANQGSEA. CDR3 amino acids: CSATTGMNTEAFF. In nucleotides, the CDR3 is TGCAGCGCCACGACAGGGATGAACACTGAAGCTTTCTTT.

V and J are TRBV5-4 and TRBJ2-2, with 11 positions matching TRBD1. CDR3 length equals 16 residues. Per the germline V gene, CDR1 is SGHNT and CDR2 is YYREEE (reference sequence). V was clipped by 3 bases and J by 6 bases; unmatched bases: 7. The CDR3 protein is CASSWAGTGGSGELFF. The DNA for the CDR3 is TGTGCCAGCAGCTGGGCCGGGACAGGGGGGTCCGGGGAGCTGTTTTTT. The full variable domain, with the rest looked up from reference TRBV5-4 and TRBJ2-2, is ETGVTQSPTHLIKTRGQQVTLRCSSQSGHNTVSWYQQALGQGPQFIFQYYREEENGRGNFPPRFSGLQFPNYSSELNVNALELDDSALYLCASSWAGTGGSGELFFGEGSRLTVL.

The rearrangement joins TRBV5-1 to TRBJ2-3, with 7 nucleotides matching TRBD2. Trimming cost V 4 bases and J 2 bases; bases outside gene matches: 10. Germline V gene lookup returns CDR1 SGHRS and CDR2 YFSETQ. The CDR3 is 16 amino acids. The chain's CDR3 is CASSPLASGYTDTQYF. The CDR3 bases are TGCGCCAGCAGCCCTCTGGCTAGCGGCTACACAGATACGCAGTATTTT. Together with reference TRBV5-1 and TRBJ2-3, the CDR3 gives the full variable domain: KAGVTQTPRYLIKTRGQQVTLSCSPISGHRSVSWYQQTPGQGLQFLFEYFSETQRNKGNFPGRFSGRQFSNSRSEMNVSTLELGDSALYLCASSPLASGYTDTQYFGPGTRLTVL.

The chain employs TRBV27 and TRBJ1-1; unclear D gene. The V gene's germline CDR1 is MNHEY and CDR2 SMNVEV (reference sequence). Trimming shortened V by 3 bases and J by 4 bases, and 9 bases separated the two germline ends. This CDR3 comprises 13 residues. The CDR3 reads CASSLGRSTEAFF. In DNA, the CDR3 is TGTGCCAGCAGTTTGGGCAGGTCCACTGAAGCTTTCTTT.

This chain uses TRBV25-1 with TRBJ2-7; perhaps TRBD2 as D (6 bases). The V end lost 4 bases, the J end lost 2 bases, and 12 bases lay between the germline ends. This CDR3 is 14 amino acids long. Germline V gives CDR1 MGHDK, CDR2 SYGVNS. CDR3 in amino acids: CASSATGGAYEQYF. The CDR3 coding sequence is TGTGCCAGCAGTGCTACCGGGGGAGCCTACGAGCAGTACTTC.

This clone was found once. The CDR3, as DNA: TGCGCCAGCAGCTTTGGACCTCAGGGAGTCAGTCAGCCCCAGCATTTT. This codes for CASSFGPQGVSQPQHF. J is TRBJ1-5 and V is TRBV5-1; TRBD1 is a possible D gene (5 bases). Trimming cost V 2 bases and J 6 bases, with 18 bases left between them. This CDR3 has 16 residues. Germline-derived CDR1 and CDR2 are SGHRS and YFSETQ.

The chain uses TRBV27 and TRBJ2-5; perhaps TRBD1 as D (5 bases). Germline V gene sequence: CDR1 MNHEY, CDR2 SMNVEV (reference sequence). This CDR3 region has 13 residues. Trimming removed 3 bases from V and 5 bases from J, with 10 bases in between. CDR3 loop: CASSLGRVETQYF. CDR3 bases: TGTGCCAGCAGTTTGGGCAGGGTGGAGACCCAGTACTTC.

This clone has more than one count but fewer than ten. The chain carries TRBV30 and TRBJ1-5; D may be TRBD1 (5 bases). Deletions cut 0 bases from V and 9 bases from J, with 12 bases between. The CDR3 runs to 13 residues. The germline V gene encodes CDR1 GTSNPN and CDR2 SVGIG (reference sequence). The CDR3 sequence is CAWSVARDGPQHF. The DNA for the CDR3 is TGTGCCTGGAGTGTTGCAAGGGACGGGCCCCAGCATTTT.

V is TRBV2 and J is TRBJ1-2, with a possible D match to TRBD1 (5 bases). V gave up 8 bases and J gave up 7 bases, with 23 bases separating them. CDR3 size: 15 residues. Germline V lookup: CDR1 SNHLY, CDR2 FYNNEI. The chain's CDR3 is CASQKTVSWGSGYTF. DNA of the CDR3: TGTGCCAGCCAGAAGACCGTTTCATGGGGGTCTGGCTACACCTTC.

The DNA of the CDR3 is TGTGCCAGCTCACCAAGGACAGGGGGCGTCACCGGGGAGCTGTTTTTT. Residues: CASSPRTGGVTGELFF. The rearrangement links TRBV18 to TRBJ2-2; 11 bases align to TRBD1. The CDR3 contains 16 residues. In germline, CDR1 is KGHSH, CDR2 LQKENI. Trimming removed 2 bases from V and 4 bases from J; junction bases left unmatched: 3.

The V and J genes are TRBV5-4 and TRBJ2-1; 7 bases line up with TRBD1. This CDR3 comprises 14 residues. V shed 5 bases and J 6 bases; nucleotides not matched to a gene: 8. CDR1 is SGHNT, CDR2 YYREEE, per germline (reference sequence). CDR3 DNA sequence: TGTGCCAGCAGTTACGGGACAGCGTCCAATGAGCAGTTCTTC. Protein product: CASSYGTASNEQFF.

The genes are TRBV6-4 and TRBJ1-1; D unresolved. The CDR3 contains 14 residues. V was cut by 4 bases and J by 5 bases, with 14 bases left in between. The V gene's germline CDR1 is MRHNA and CDR2 SNTAGT. The CDR3 here is CASSVSGLGTEAFF. The CDR3 bases are TGTGCCAGCAGTGTGTCCGGACTTGGGACTGAAGCTTTCTTT.

The chain is built from TRBV9 and TRBJ2-7; 7 bases map to TRBD2. The CDR3 spans 14 residues. Per the germline V gene, CDR1 is SGDLS and CDR2 is YYNGEE. V was pared by 2 bases and J by 3 bases, with 5 bases of the junction left unmatched. As DNA, the CDR3 is TGTGCCAGCAGCGTTAGCGGGCAGCACTACGAGCAGTACTTC. Translation gives CASSVSGQHYEQYF.

This clone has more than one count but fewer than ten. The chain has TRBV5-8 and TRBJ2-7; TRBD1 might be the D (5 bases). CDR1 is SGHTS and CDR2 is YDEGEE in the germline V gene. The V and J ends lost 4 bases and 1 base respectively, with 12 bases between them. This CDR3 comprises 14 residues. The DNA of the CDR3 is TGTGCCAGCAGCCCCCAAGCAGGGTCCTACGAGCAGTACTTC. Encoded protein: CASSPQAGSYEQYF. Full variable domain (outside the CDR3, taken from reference TRBV5-8 and TRBJ2-7): EAGVTQSPTHLIKTRGQQATLRCSPISGHTSVYWYQQALGLGLQFLLWYDEGEERNRGNFPPRFSGRQFPNYSSELNVNALELEDSALYLCASSPQAGSYEQYFGPGTRLTVT.

The CDR3 protein is CASSQLLLYDNEQFF. CDR3 sequence (DNA): TGCGCCAGCAGCCAACTTCTTCTCTACGACAATGAGCAGTTCTTC. The gene calls are TRBV4-1 and TRBJ2-1; D call uncertain. V was shortened by 2 bases and J by 5 bases, with 13 bases between the two germline ends. Germline V gives CDR1 MGHRA, CDR2 YSYEKL. This CDR3 spans 15 amino acids.

This clone appeared a few times. This chain uses TRBV2 with TRBJ2-1; 13 bases fit TRBD2. Germline-derived CDR1 and CDR2 are SNHLY and FYNNEI. The CDR3 is 14 amino acids. Germline trimming cut 6 bases from V and 11 bases from J; bases unmatched to any gene: 7. The chain's CDR3 is CASSQRTSGGKQFF. For the CDR3, the DNA is TGTGCCAGCAGCCAGCGGACTAGCGGGGGCAAGCAGTTCTTC.